This TCR beta chain was sequenced in a study of cytotoxic CD8 clonotypes in ibrutinib-treated CLL. Study overall: Of a cohort that held about 12 relapsed/refractory and some 14 treatment-naive patients, around 18 were IGHV unmutated.

Study-level points and caveats: Public clonotypes, an uncommon group, contracted or remained stable on treatment.

Germline loops: CDR1 MRHNA, CDR2 SNTAGT. The CDR3 spans 14 residues. Trimming removed 4 bases at V and 1 base at J, with 9 bases between. As regards this clone: The target antigen is unknown.

Only in-frame clones appear in the TCRdb table, and some are missing; sequencing was by immunoSEQ multiplex PCR. Of 70,000 to 80,000 clones in the sample, 65% to 85% were seen once. The receptor was isolated from a human donor with chronic lymphocytic leukemia. The sequencing used PBMCs, collected at disease progression, from a patient treated with ibrutinib. This chain uses TRBV6-4 with TRBJ2-3; D gene ambiguous. CDR3 sequence reads: CASSVAGGTDTQYF. The CDR3 DNA follows: TGTGCCAGCAGTGTGGCCGGAGGCACAGATACGCAGTATTTT.